Listed below are T cell receptor beta chains from one sample, sequenced in a study of human T cells and chemical hapten exposure. One entry per CDR3 protein results from TCRdb running MiXCR on the RACE reads. The repertoire holds over 70,000 distinct CDR3 sequences, with about 8% as singletons. The source material was whole blood, sampled in connection with sensitization to the hapten diphenylcyclopropenone (DPC). The receptors originated from a woman aged 50 to 65 with alopecia areata. Some clones in this sample may be carry-over from other donors' samples. Each CDR3 is given with its conserved first and last residue. D genes are given only for firm matches.

CDR3 protein | V gene | D gene | J gene
CASRGTPSAEQYF | TRBV28 | . | TRBJ2-7
CSATGGTEAFF | TRBV29-1 | . | TRBJ1-1
CASSFAGTSTDTQYF | TRBV11-1 | . | TRBJ2-3
CSVWTATNYGYTF | TRBV29-1 | . | TRBJ1-2
CASSGFTWTSGEYEQYF | TRBV6-1 | TRBD2 | TRBJ2-7
CASSYLTGSQNIQYF | TRBV6-5 | TRBD1 | TRBJ2-4
CASRGGIYGYTF | TRBV28 | . | TRBJ1-2
CASRRTGDNQPQHF | TRBV6-2/TRBV6-3 | TRBD1 | TRBJ1-5
CASSKRDKTGNYGYTF | TRBV21-1 | . | TRBJ1-2
CASSRSGTDYGYTF | TRBV18 | TRBD1 | TRBJ1-2
CASSQDGTGQGYTF | TRBV4-2 | TRBD1 | TRBJ1-2
CASSPRLGDTQYF | TRBV7-6 | . | TRBJ2-3
CASSERGPNTGELFF | TRBV2 | TRBD1 | TRBJ2-2
CASSYSWTGTSNQPQHF | TRBV6-6 | TRBD1 | TRBJ1-5
CASSYRDLSDTQYF | TRBV6-2/TRBV6-3 | . | TRBJ2-3
CSVPYGENSYEQYF | TRBV29-1 | . | TRBJ2-7
CASSPVHTGELFF | TRBV27 | . | TRBJ2-2
CASEKGGNGGELFF | TRBV5-1 | TRBD1 | TRBJ2-2
CSAREREQNYGYTF | TRBV20-1 | . | TRBJ1-2
CASSFLGTPYEQYF | TRBV7-2 | . | TRBJ2-7
CSARDWDLSSTDTQYF | TRBV20-1 | . | TRBJ2-3
CASSLGQRVGEQYF | TRBV7-8 | TRBD1 | TRBJ2-7
CSAPGLVADTQYF | TRBV29-1 | TRBD2 | TRBJ2-3
CASSPTDRGPNEKLFF | TRBV5-1 | TRBD1 | TRBJ1-4
CASSLGTEFSVTEAFF | TRBV5-1 | TRBD1 | TRBJ1-1
CASSQPRGAQYF | TRBV7-8 | . | TRBJ2-3
CASSLTFQGETGNTIYF | TRBV28 | TRBD1 | TRBJ1-3
CASSFINRDLHNEQFF | TRBV28 | . | TRBJ2-1
CASSAQGASGELFF | TRBV7-2 | TRBD1 | TRBJ1-4
CASSRRGSGANVLTF | TRBV2 | . | TRBJ2-6
CASSLTGGYEQYF | TRBV5-1 | . | TRBJ2-7
CATAAGSGNQPQHF | TRBV15 | . | TRBJ1-5
CASSGWEGSSYNSPLHF | TRBV25-1 | . | TRBJ1-6
CASPSGGANYKDTQYF | TRBV6-5 | TRBD2 | TRBJ2-3
CASTGGGFYGYTF | TRBV7-9 | . | TRBJ1-2
CASSLTAGANVLTF | TRBV7-8 | . | TRBJ2-6
CASSWTSGTYNEQFF | TRBV5-1 | TRBD2 | TRBJ2-1
CAISESRQGPTDTQYF | TRBV10-3 | . | TRBJ2-3
CSAGSRAAGYEQYF | TRBV20-1 | . | TRBJ2-7
CSVEENSNQPQHF | TRBV29-1 | . | TRBJ1-5
CASSVDEGYAYGYTF | TRBV9 | . | TRBJ1-2
CASSYLSGEFEQYF | TRBV6-2/TRBV6-3 | . | TRBJ2-7
CSVVWGNQPQHF | TRBV29-1 | . | TRBJ1-5
CASSPQDRATNEKLFF | TRBV4-3 | TRBD1 | TRBJ1-4
CASRSGGTNNEQFF | TRBV6-2/TRBV6-3 | . | TRBJ2-1
CSAKDRNYGYTF | TRBV20-1 | . | TRBJ1-2
CASSVVGQATNEKLFF | TRBV5-4 | TRBD1 | TRBJ1-4
CASRRLAGALGGAGELFF | TRBV6-2/TRBV6-3 | TRBD2 | TRBJ2-2
CATSREAALGEQFF | TRBV15 | . | TRBJ2-1
CASSFLAGASTDTQYF | TRBV6-5 | TRBD2 | TRBJ2-3
CASIPETAPSYEQYF | TRBV28 | . | TRBJ2-7